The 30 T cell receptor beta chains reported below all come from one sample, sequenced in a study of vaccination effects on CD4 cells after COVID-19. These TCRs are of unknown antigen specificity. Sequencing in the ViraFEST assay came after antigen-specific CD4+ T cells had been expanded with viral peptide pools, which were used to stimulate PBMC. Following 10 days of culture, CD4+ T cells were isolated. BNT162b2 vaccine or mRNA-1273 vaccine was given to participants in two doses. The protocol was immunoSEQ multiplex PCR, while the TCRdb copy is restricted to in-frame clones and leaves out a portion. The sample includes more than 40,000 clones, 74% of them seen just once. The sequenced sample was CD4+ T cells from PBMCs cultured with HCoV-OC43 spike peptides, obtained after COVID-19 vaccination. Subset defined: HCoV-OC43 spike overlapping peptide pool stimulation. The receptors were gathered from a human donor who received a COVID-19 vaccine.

The CDR3 nucleotides are TGCGCCAGCAGTGAGCCAAGTGGGGGCTCAGATACGCAGTATTTT. It codes for CASSEPSGGSDTQYF. This chain connects TRBV10-1 to TRBJ2-3, with D possibly matching TRBD1 (6 bases). Trimming removed 2 bases at V and 4 bases at J, with 13 bases between. This CDR3 comprises 15 residues. Germline CDR1 WNHNN, CDR2 SYGVQD (reference sequence).

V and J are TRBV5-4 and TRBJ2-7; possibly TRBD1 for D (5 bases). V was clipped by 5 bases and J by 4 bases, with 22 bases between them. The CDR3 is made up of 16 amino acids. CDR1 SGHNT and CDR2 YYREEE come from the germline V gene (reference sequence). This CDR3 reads CASRSDIDSRSYEQYF. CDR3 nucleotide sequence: TGTGCCAGCAGGTCCGACATAGACAGTAGGAGTTACGAGCAGTACTTC.

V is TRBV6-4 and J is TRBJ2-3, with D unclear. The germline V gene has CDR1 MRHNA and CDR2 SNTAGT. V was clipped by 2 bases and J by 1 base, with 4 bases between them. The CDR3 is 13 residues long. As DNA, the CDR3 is TGTGCCAGCAGTGACGACGGCACAGATACGCAGTATTTT. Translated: CASSDDGTDTQYF.

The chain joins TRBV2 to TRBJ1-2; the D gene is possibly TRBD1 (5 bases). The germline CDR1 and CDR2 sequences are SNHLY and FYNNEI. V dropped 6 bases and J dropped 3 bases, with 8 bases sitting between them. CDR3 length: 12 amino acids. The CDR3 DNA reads TGTGCCAGCAGACAGGAAGACTATGGCTACACCTTC. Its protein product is CASRQEDYGYTF. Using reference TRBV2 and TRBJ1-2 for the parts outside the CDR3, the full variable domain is EPEVTQTPSHQVTQMGQEVILRCVPISNHLYFYWYRQILGQKVEFLVSFYNNEISEKSEIFDDQFSVERPDGSNFTLKIRSTKLEDSAMYFCASRQEDYGYTFGSGTRLTVV.

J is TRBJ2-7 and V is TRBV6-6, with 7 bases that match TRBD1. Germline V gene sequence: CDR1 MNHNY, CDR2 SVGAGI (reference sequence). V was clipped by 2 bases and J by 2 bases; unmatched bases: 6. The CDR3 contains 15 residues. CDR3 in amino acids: CASSYDRTGTYEQYF. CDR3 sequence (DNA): TGTGCCAGCAGTTACGACCGGACAGGCACCTACGAGCAGTACTTC.

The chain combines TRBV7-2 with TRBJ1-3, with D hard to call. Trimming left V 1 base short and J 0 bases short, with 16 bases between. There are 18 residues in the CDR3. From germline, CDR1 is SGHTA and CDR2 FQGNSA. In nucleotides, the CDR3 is TGTGCCAGCAGCTTAGTACAATTTCGGGTCCCCTCTGGAAACACCATATATTTT. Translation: CASSLVQFRVPSGNTIYF.

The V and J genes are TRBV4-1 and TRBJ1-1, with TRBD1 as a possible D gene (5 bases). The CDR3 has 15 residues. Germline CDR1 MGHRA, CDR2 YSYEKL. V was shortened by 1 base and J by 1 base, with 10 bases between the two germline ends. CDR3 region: CASSQGGLWNTEAFF. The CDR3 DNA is TGCGCCAGCAGCCAAGGGGGCCTATGGAACACTGAAGCTTTCTTT.

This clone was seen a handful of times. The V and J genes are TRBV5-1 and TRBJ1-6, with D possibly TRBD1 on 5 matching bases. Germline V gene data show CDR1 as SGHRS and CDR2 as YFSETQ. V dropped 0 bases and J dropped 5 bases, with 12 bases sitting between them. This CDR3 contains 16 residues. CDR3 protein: CASSLESGSDNSPLHF. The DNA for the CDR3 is TGCGCCAGCAGCTTGGAATCAGGGAGCGATAATTCACCCCTCCACTTT.

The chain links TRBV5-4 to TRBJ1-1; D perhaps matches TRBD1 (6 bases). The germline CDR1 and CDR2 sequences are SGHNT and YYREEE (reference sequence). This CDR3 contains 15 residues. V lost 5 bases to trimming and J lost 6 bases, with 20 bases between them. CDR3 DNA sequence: TGTGCCAGCAGGCAAGCGGGGGGGGCGCGAGCTGAAGCTTTCTTT. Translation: CASRQAGGARAEAFF.

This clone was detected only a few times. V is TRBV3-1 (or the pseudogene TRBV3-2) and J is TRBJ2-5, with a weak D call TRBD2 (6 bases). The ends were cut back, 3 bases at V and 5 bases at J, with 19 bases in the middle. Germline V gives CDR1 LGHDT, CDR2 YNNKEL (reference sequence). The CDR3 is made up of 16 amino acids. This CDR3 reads CASSQNLLAPGETQYF. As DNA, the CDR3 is TGTGCCAGCAGCCAGAATCTACTAGCCCCAGGGGAGACCCAGTACTTC.

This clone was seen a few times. Here the CDR3 reads CASKGMTFSYEQYF. In nucleotides, the CDR3 is TGTGCCAGCAAGGGGATGACATTTTCCTACGAGCAGTACTTC. The chain employs TRBV25-1 and TRBJ2-7; tentatively, D is TRBD1 (5 bases). V dropped 7 bases and J dropped 1 base, with 14 bases sitting between them. Germline values: CDR1 MGHDK, CDR2 SYGVNS. This CDR3 region has 14 residues.

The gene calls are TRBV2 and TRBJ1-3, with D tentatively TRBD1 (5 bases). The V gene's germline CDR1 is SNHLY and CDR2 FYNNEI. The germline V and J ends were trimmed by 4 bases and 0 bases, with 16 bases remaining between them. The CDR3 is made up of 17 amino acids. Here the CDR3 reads CASSAPGRPNSGNTIYF. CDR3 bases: TGTGCCAGCAGTGCACCGGGACGACCTAACTCTGGAAACACCATATATTTT.

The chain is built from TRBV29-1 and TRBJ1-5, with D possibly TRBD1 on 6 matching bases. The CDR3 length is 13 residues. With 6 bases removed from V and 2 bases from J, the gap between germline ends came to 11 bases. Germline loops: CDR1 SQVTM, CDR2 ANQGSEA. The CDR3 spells CSVAGQRNQPQHF. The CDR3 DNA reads TGCAGCGTCGCCGGACAGCGCAATCAGCCCCAGCATTTT. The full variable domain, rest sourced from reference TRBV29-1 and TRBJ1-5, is SAVISQKPSRDICQRGTSLTIQCQVDSQVTMMFWYRQQPGQSLTLIATANQGSEATYESGFVIDKFPISRPNLTFSTLTVSNMSPEDSSIYLCSVAGQRNQPQHFGDGTRLSIL.

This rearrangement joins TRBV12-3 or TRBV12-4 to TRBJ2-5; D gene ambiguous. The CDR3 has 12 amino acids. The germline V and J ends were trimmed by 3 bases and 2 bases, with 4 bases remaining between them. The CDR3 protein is CASSLQQETQYF. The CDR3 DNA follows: TGTGCCAGCAGTTTGCAACAAGAGACCCAGTACTTC.

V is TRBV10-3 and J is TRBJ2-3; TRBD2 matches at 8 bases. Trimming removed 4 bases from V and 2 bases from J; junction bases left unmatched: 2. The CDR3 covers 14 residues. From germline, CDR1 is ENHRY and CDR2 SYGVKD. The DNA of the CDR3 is TGTGCCATCAGTGTCGGGGGGGACACAGATACGCAGTATTTT. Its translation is CAISVGGDTDTQYF.

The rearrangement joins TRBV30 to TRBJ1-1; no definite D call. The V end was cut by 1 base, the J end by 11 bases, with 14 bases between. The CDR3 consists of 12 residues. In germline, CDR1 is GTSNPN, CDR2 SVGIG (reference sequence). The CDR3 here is CAWSAVGPGAFF. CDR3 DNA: TGTGCCTGGAGTGCGGTCGGTCCTGGGGCTTTCTTT.

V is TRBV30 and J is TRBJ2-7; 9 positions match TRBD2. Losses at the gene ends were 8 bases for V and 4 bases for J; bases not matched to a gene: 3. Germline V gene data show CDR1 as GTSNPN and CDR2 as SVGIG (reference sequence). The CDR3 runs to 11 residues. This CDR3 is CAGSGGYEQYF. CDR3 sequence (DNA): TGTGCCGGTAGCGGGGGTTACGAGCAGTACTTC.

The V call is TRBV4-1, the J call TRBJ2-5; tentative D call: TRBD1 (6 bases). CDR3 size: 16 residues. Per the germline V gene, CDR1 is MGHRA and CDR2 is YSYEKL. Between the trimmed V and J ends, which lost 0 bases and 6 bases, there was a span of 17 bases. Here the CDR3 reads CASSQDFTGIVKTQYF. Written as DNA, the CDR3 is TGCGCCAGCAGCCAAGATTTCACAGGGATAGTAAAGACCCAGTACTTC.

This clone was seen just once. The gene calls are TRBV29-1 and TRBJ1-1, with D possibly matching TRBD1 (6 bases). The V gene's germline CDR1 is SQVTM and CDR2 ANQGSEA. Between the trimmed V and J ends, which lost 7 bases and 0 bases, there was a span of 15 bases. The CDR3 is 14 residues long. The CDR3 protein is CSASTGTLNTEAFF. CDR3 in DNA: TGCAGCGCTTCCACCGGGACACTGAACACTGAAGCTTTCTTT.

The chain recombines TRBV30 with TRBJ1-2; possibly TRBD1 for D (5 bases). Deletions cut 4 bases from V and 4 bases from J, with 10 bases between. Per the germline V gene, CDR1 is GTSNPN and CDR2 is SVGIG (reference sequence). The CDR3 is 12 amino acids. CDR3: CAWTPQGYGYTF. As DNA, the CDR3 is TGTGCCTGGACACCTCAGGGCTATGGCTACACCTTC.

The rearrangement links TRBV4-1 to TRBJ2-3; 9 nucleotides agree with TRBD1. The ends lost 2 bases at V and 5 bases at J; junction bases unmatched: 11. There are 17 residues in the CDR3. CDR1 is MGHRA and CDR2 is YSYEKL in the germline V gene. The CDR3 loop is CASSQSVTGGWGDTQYF. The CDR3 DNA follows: TGCGCCAGCAGCCAAAGCGTGACAGGGGGATGGGGAGATACGCAGTATTTT.

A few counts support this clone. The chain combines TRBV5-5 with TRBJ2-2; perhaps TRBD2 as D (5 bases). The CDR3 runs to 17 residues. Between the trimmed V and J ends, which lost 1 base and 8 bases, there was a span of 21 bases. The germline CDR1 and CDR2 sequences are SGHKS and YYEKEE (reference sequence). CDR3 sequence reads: CASSLRSTGMVSGELFF. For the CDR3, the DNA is TGTGCCAGCAGCTTGCGATCGACGGGAATGGTCTCAGGGGAGCTGTTTTTT.

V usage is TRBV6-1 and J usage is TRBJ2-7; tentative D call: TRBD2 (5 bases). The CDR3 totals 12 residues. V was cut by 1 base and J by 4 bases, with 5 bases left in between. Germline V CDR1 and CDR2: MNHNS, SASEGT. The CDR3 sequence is CASSEGGYEQYF. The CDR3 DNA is TGTGCCAGCAGTGAAGGCGGGTACGAGCAGTACTTC.

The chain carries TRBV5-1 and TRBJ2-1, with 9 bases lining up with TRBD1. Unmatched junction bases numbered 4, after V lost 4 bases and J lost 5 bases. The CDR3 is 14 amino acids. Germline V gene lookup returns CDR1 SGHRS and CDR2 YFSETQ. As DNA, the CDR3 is TGCGCCAGCAGCCTGGGACAGGGACACAATGAGCAGTTCTTC. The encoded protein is CASSLGQGHNEQFF.

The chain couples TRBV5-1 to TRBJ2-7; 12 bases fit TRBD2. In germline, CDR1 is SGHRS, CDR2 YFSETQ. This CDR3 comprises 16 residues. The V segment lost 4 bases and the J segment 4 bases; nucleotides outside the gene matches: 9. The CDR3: CASSPRLAGESYEQYF. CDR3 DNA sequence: TGCGCCAGCAGCCCACGACTAGCGGGAGAGTCGTACGAGCAGTACTTC.

CDR3 DNA: TGTGCCAGCAGTGACAGGGAACTCTATGGCTACACCTTC. Its translation: CASSDRELYGYTF. The chain uses TRBV25-1 and TRBJ1-2; D perhaps matches TRBD1 (5 bases). Trimming removed 3 bases at V and 4 bases at J, with 9 bases between. Germline assignment: CDR1 MGHDK and CDR2 SYGVNS. This CDR3 region has 13 residues.

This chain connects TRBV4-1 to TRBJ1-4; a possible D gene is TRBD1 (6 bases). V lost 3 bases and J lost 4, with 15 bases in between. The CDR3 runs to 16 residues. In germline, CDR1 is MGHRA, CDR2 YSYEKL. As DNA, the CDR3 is TGCGCCAGCAGCCAGAGGGGGGGGCTTGGTAATGAAAAACTGTTTTTT. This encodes CASSQRGGLGNEKLFF.

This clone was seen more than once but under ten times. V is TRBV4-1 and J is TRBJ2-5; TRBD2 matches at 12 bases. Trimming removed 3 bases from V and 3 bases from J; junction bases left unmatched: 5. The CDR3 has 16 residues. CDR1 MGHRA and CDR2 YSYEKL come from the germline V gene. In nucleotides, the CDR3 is TGCGCCAGCAGCCAGGCTCTAGCGGGGGGGAAAGAGACCCAGTACTTC. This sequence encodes CASSQALAGGKETQYF.

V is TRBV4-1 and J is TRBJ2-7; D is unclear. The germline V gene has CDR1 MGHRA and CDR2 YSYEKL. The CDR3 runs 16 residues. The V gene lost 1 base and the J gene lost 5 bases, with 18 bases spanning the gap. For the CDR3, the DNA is TGCGCCAGCAGCCAAGTGAACCTTATCCAAATGGACGAGCAGTACTTC. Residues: CASSQVNLIQMDEQYF.

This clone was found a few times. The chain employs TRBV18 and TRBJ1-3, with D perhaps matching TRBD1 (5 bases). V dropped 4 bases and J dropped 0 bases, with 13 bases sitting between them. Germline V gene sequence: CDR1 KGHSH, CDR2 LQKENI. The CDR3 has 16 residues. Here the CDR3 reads CASSLGPIISGNTIYF. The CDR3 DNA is TGTGCCAGCTCACTGGGACCGATTATCTCTGGAAACACCATATATTTT.